This T cell receptor (beta chain) is from a study of blood T cells in healthy people across ages. Each donor's blood draw was around 9.2 milliliters of peripheral blood. On this clonotype: Its antigen is unknown.

Whole-study results and caveats: Diversity of TCR beta correlated strongly with naive T cell percentage. CMV status of donors was not determined, possibly confounding expanded clonotype changes. Diversity estimated from one million T cells was considered an underestimate.

Sample-barcoded 5' priming and a J-beta primer mix drove a second PCR of roughly 7 to 11 cycles. MiXCR, run by TCRdb on the 5' RACE reads, gives a single entry per CDR3 protein. In the table there are fewer than 1,000,000 distinct CDR3 sequences, around half of which are singletons. In germline, CDR1 is ENHRY, CDR2 SYGVKD. Trimming cost V 4 bases and J 6 bases, with 10 bases left between them. The CDR3 loop spans 13 amino acids. V and J are TRBV10-3 and TRBJ2-1; D ambiguous. Source material: blood. This receptor was identified in a man older than 75 in good health. CDR3 protein: CAISGSVGNEQFF. CDR3 bases: TGTGCCATCAGTGGAAGTGTCGGCAATGAGCAGTTCTTC.